This T cell receptor beta chain was identified during a study of T cell changes during pregnancy in multiple sclerosis. Profiling relied on immunoSEQ multiplex PCR, and the TCRdb table lists in-frame clones only, not all of them. The data show about 55,000 clones, 90% seen once. The table lists this clone with a count of one. V lost 5 bases, J lost 7 bases, and 14 bases lay in between. CDR1 is PRHDT, CDR2 FYEKMQ, per germline (reference sequence). This CDR3 contains 13 residues. This material consisted of CD4+ T cells from peripheral blood mononuclear cells, taken in the first trimester of pregnancy. The source is a female donor with multiple sclerosis, enrolled in a pregnancy study. The rearrangement joins TRBV13 to TRBJ1-1; TRBD1 might be the D (5 bases). CDR3: CASSLQGRIEAFF. The CDR3, as DNA: TGTGCCAGCAGCCTCCAGGGTCGGATTGAAGCTTTCTTT.